This T cell receptor (beta chain) was obtained from a study of CD8 T cells in Susac syndrome (dated by TCRdb to the late 2010s). The study in broad terms: Whether CD8+ T cell activation and differentiation in Susac syndrome was antigen driven was tested using repertoire sequencing. Here is what the overall study found, with its caveats: The study acknowledged that relatively few individuals were included in the TCR sequencing and HLA analysis.

In regard to this clonotype: This clone's antigen is unknown. Base qualities were left out, and no much larger clone turns up one base away.

The cysteine opens and the phenylalanine closes a CDR3 of 14 amino acids. Only CDR3 DNA remains: 42 bases, in frame from the first base. According to the germline V gene, CDR1 reads SGHAT and CDR2 reads FQNNGV. V is cut by 5 bases and J by 6 bases, and the space between the germline ends is 13 bases. RNA was extracted using the RNeasy kit, and about 0.5 to 1 microgram was reverse transcribed with random hexamers. TCR beta CDR3 regions were amplified with the immunoSEQ multiplex PCR assay covering 54 Vbeta and 13 Jbeta segments. Bias from PCR amplification was corrected by using a synthetic template baseline for primer optimization and for computational correction. The paper's processing steps were these. Only productive sequences were kept, with reads annotated to V, D and J genes according to IMGT and analyzed in immunoSEQ Analyzer. Clonality was computed as one minus Shannon entropy normalized by log2 of the number of productive unique sequences. Public and private clones were assessed among the 100 most prevalent clones of each patient and control. Susac-specific clones were defined as absent from healthy and MS cohorts, over a thousand published viral clones and other ImmuneACCESS disease sequences. The public reads were reanalyzed by TCRdb: fastp trimming at Q25, MiXCR alignment, in-frame beta chains only. Each CDR3 protein gets just one entry, which takes the most common genes and DNA from the rows behind it. The V and J calls reflect TCRdb's pipeline rather than the authors' work. This sample gives 140,000 or so distinct CDR3 sequences in total; approximately 95% of them show up just once. Over 0.095% of the sample comes from the top ten.

Peripheral blood CD8+ and CD4+ T cells from healthy donors, Susac syndrome patients and multiple sclerosis patients were profiled by high-throughput TCR beta sequencing. The multiple sclerosis controls were treatment-naive patients whose relapsing-remitting disease, either stable or active, fulfilled the revised McDonald criteria. Bulk CD8+ and CD4+ T cells were purified magnetically by negative isolation, whereas CD8+ TEMRA cells were enriched by FACS. Blood was drawn into EDTA tubes, processed within 24 hours, and PBMCs were isolated by density gradient centrifugation. PBMCs intended for TCR sequencing were frozen in liquid nitrogen and were later thawed in a 37 degrees C water bath. The sorted or isolated CD4+, CD8+ and CD8+ TEMRA cells reached a purity of at least 90%.

Sequencing input: CD4+ T cells from PBMCs. The sequence was obtained from a human donor with multiple sclerosis. This chain joins TRBV11-2 to TRBJ2-2; D gene: possibly TRBD2, on 5 matching bases. The nucleotides read TGTGCCAGCAGCCAAACCACAGCGGCCGGGGAGCTGTTTTTT. The resulting protein is CASSQTTAAGELFF. Reference TRBV11-2 and TRBJ2-2 proteins supply the regions before and after the CDR3; the full variable domain is: EAGVAQSPRYKIIEKRQSVAFWCNPISGHATLYWYQQILGQGPKLLIQFQNNGVVDDSQLPKDRFSAERLKGVDSTLKIQPAKLEDSAVYLCASSQTTAAGELFFGEGSRLTVL.